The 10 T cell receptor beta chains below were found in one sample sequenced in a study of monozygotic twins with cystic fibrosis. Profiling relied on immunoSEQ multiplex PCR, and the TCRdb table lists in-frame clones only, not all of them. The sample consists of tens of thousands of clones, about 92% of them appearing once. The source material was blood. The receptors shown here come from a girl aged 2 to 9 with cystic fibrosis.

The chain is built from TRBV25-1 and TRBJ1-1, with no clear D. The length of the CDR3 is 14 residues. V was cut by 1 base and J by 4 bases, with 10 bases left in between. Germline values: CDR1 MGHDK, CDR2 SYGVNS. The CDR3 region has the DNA TGTGCCAGCAGTGAATCAGGTGAGATCACTGAAGCTTTCTTT. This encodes CASSESGEITEAFF.

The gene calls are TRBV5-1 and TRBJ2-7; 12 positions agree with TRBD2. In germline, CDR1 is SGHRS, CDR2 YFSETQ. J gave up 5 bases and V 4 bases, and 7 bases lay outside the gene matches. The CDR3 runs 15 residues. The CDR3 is CASSVGGLAGNEQYF. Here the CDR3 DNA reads TGCGCCAGCAGCGTGGGCGGACTAGCGGGAAACGAGCAGTACTTC.

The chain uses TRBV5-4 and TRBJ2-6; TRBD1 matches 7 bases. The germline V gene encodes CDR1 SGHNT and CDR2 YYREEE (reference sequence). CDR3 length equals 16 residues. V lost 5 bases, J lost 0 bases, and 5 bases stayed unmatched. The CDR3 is CASRRDSSSGANVLTF. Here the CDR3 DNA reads TGTGCCAGCAGAAGGGACAGCAGCTCTGGGGCCAACGTCCTGACTTTC.

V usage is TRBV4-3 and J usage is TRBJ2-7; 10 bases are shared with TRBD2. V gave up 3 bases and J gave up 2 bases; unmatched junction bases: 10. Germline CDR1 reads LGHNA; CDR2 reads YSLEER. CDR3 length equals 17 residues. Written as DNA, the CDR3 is TGCGCCAGCAGCCAGACGAACTCCGGGACTAGCGCCTACGAGCAGTACTTC. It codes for CASSQTNSGTSAYEQYF.

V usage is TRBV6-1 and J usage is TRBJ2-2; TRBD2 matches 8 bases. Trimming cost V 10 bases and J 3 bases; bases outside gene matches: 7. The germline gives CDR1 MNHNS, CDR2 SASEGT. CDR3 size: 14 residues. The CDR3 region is CATHSGKDTGELFF. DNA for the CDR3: TGTGCCACCCATAGCGGGAAGGACACCGGGGAGCTGTTTTTT.

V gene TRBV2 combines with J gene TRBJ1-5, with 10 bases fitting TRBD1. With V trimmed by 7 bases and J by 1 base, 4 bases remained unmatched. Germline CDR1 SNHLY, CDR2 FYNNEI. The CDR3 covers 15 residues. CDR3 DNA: TGTGCCAGCACCTGGGACAGGGGAAGCAATCAGCCCCAGCATTTT. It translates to CASTWDRGSNQPQHF.

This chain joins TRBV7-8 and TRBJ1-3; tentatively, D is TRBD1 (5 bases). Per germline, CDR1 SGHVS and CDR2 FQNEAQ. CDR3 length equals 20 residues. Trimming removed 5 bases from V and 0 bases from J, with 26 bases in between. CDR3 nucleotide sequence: TGTGCCAGCAGCCCGAGAGGGGCTTACCTTAGCGAATCCTCTGGAAACACCATATATTTT. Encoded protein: CASSPRGAYLSESSGNTIYF.

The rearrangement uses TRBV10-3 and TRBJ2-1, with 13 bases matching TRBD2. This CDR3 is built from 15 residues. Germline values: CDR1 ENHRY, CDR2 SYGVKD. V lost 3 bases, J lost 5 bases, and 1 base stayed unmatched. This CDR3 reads CAISDGTSGDNEQFF. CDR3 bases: TGTGCCATCAGTGACGGGACTAGCGGGGACAATGAGCAGTTCTTC.

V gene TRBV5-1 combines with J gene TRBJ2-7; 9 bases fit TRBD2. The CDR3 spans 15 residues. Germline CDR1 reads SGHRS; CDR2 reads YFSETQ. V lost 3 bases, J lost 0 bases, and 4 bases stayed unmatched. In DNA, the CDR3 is TGCGCCAGCAGCTGGTTAGCGGGGGACTCCTACGAGCAGTACTTC. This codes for CASSWLAGDSYEQYF.

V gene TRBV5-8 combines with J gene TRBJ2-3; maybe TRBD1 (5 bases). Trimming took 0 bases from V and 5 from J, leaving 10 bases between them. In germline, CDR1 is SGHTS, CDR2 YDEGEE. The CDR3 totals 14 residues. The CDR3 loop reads CASSLGPGQDTQYF. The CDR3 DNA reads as TGTGCCAGCAGCTTGGGTCCAGGGCAAGATACGCAGTATTTT.